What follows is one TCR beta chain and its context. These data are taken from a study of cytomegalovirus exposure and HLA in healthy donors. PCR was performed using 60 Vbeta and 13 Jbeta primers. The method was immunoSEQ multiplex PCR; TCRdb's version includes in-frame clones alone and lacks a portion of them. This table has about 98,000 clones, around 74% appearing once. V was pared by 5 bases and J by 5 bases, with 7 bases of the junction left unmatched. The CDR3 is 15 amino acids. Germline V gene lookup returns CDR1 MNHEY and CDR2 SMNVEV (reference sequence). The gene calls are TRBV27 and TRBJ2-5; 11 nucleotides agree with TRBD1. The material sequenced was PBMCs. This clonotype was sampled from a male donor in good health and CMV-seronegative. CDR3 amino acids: CASSERTGGVETQYF. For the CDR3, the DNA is TGTGCCAGCAGTGAAAGGACAGGGGGCGTGGAGACCCAGTACTTC.